This TCR beta chain was identified in a study of T cell changes during pregnancy in multiple sclerosis. V was pared by 2 bases and J by 7 bases, with 6 bases of the junction left unmatched. The germline CDR1 and CDR2 sequences are SGHTA and FQGNSA. This CDR3 has 15 amino acids. TCRdb's copy holds only in-frame clones and misses some; the assay was immunoSEQ multiplex PCR. The sample has approximately 50,000 clones; approximately 91% are singletons. This TCR was recovered from a female donor with multiple sclerosis, enrolled in a pregnancy study. The starting material was peripheral blood, obtained in the second trimester of pregnancy. The chain has TRBV7-2 and TRBJ2-1, with 9 bases that match TRBD2. Written as DNA, the CDR3 is TGTGCCAGCAGCTTAAGGGCGGGGGGGCCGAATGAGCAGTTCTTC. This codes for CASSLRAGGPNEQFF.